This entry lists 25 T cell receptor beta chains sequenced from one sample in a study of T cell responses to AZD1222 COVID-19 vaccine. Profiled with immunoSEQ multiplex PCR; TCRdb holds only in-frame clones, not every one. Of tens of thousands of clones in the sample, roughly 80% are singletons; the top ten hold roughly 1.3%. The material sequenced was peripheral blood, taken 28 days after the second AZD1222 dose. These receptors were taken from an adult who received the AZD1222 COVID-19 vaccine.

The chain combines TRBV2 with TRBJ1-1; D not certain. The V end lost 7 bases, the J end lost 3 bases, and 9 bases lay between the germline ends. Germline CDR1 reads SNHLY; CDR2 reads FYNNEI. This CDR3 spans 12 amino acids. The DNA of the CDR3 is TGTGCCAGCATCGAGCTGTACACTGAAGCTTTCTTT. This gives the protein CASIELYTEAFF.

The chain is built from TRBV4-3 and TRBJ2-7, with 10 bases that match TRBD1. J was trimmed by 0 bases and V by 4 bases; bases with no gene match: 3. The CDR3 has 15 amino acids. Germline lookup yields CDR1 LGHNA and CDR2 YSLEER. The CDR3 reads CASSPRTGGSYEQYF. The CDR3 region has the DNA TGCGCCAGCAGCCCGCGGACAGGGGGCTCCTACGAGCAGTACTTC.

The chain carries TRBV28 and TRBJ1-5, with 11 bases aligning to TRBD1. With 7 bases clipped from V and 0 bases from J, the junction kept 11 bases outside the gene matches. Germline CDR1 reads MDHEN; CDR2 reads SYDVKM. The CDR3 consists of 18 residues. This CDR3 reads CASTPGGQGGTSNQPQHF. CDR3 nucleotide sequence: TGTGCCAGCACCCCAGGGGGACAGGGGGGGACTAGCAATCAGCCCCAGCATTTT.

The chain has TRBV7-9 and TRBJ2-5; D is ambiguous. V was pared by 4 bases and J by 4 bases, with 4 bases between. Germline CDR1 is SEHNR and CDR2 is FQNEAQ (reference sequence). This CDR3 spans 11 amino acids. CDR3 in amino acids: CASSSIETQYF. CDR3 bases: TGTGCCAGCAGCTCGATAGAGACCCAGTACTTC.

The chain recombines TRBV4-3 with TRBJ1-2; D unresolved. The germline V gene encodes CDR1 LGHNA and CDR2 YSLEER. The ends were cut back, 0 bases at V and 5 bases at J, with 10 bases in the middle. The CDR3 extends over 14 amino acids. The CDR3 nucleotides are TGCGCCAGCAGCCAAGAGGGTGGCAGATATGGCTACACCTTC. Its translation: CASSQEGGRYGYTF.

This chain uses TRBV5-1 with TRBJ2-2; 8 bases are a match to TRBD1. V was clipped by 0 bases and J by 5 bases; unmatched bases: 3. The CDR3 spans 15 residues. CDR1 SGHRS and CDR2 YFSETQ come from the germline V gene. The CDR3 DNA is TGCGCCAGCAGCTTGGGGACAGGGTATACCGGGGAGCTGTTTTTT. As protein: CASSLGTGYTGELFF. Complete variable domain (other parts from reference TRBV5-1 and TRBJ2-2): KAGVTQTPRYLIKTRGQQVTLSCSPISGHRSVSWYQQTPGQGLQFLFEYFSETQRNKGNFPGRFSGRQFSNSRSEMNVSTLELGDSALYLCASSLGTGYTGELFFGEGSRLTVL.

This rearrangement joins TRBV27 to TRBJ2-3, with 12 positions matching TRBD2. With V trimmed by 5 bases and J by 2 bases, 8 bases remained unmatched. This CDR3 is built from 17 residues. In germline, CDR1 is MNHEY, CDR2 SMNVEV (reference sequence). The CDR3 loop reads CASSPTGTSGPTDTQYF. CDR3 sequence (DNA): TGTGCCAGCAGTCCCACCGGGACTAGCGGGCCCACAGATACGCAGTATTTT.

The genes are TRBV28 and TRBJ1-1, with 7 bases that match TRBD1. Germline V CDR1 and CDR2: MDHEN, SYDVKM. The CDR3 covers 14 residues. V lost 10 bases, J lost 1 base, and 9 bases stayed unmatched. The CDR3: CATLAGGWNTEAFF. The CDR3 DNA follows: TGTGCCACCCTGGCAGGGGGTTGGAACACTGAAGCTTTCTTT.

CDR3 region: CASSLQAGGYEQYF. In nucleotides, the CDR3 is TGTGCCAGCAGCTTACAAGCGGGAGGTTACGAGCAGTACTTC. The rearrangement joins TRBV7-3 to TRBJ2-7; TRBD2 aligns across 9 bases. This CDR3 spans 14 amino acids. V lost 2 bases to trimming and J lost 4 bases; unmatched junction nucleotides: 3. Looked up from germline, CDR1 is SGHTA and CDR2 is FQGTGA.

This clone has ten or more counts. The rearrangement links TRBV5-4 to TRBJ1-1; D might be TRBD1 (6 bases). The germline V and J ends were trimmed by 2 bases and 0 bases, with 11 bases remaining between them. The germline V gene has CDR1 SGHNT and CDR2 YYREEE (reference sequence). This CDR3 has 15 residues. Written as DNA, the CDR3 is TGTGCCAGCAGCTTTCCGGGGGCGATGAACACTGAAGCTTTCTTT. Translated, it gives CASSFPGAMNTEAFF.

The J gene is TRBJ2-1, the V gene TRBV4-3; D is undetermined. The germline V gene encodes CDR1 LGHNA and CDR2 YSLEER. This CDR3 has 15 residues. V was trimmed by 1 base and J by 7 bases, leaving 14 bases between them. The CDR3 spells CASSQGAGVGNEQFF. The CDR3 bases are TGCGCCAGCAGCCAAGGGGCTGGAGTGGGAAATGAGCAGTTCTTC.

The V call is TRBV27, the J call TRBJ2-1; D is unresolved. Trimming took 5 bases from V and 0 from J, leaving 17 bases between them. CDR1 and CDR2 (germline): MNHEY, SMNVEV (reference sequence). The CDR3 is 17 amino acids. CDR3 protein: CASSRPDSSSSYNEQFF. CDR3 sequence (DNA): TGTGCCAGCAGTCGACCAGACTCGTCTAGCTCCTACAATGAGCAGTTCTTC.

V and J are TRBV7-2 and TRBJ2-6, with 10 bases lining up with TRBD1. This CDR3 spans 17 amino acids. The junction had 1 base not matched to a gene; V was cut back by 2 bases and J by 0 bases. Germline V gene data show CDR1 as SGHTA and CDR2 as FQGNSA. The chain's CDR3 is CASSLWTGGSGANVLTF. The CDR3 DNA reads TGTGCCAGCAGCTTATGGACAGGGGGCTCTGGGGCCAACGTCCTGACTTTC.

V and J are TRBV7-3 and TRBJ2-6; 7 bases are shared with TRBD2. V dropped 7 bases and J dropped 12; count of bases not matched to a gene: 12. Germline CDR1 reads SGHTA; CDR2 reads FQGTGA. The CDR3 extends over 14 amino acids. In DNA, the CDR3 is TGTGCCAGCAACCCAGGGTGGGAGGGCCTCGTCCTGACTTTC. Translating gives CASNPGWEGLVLTF. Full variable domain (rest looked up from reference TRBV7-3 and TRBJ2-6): GAGVSQTPSNKVTEKGKYVELRCDPISGHTALYWYRQSLGQGPEFLIYFQGTGAADDSGLPNDRFFAVRPEGSVSTLKIQRTERGDSAVYLCASNPGWEGLVLTFGAGSRLTVL.

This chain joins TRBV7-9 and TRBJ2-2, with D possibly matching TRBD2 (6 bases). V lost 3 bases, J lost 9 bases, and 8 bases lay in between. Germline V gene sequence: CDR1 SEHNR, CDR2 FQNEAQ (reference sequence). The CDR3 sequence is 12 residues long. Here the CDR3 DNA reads TGTGCCAGCAGCTTTGGAGGGCGGGAGCTGTTTTTT. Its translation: CASSFGGRELFF.

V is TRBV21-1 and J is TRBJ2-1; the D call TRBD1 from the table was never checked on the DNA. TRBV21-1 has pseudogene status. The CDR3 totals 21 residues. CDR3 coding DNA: TGTGCCAGCAGCAAAAGCCTGTGTCCGAGACAGGGAAGAGGCTCCTACAATGAGCAGTTCTTC. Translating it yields CASSKSLCPRQGRGSYNEQFF.

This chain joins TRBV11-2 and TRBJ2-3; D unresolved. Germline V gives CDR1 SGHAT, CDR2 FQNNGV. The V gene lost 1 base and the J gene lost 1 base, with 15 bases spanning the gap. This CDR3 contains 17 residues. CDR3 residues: CASSLVMGFWGTDTQYF. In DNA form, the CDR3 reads TGTGCCAGCAGCTTAGTTATGGGGTTTTGGGGCACAGATACGCAGTATTTT.

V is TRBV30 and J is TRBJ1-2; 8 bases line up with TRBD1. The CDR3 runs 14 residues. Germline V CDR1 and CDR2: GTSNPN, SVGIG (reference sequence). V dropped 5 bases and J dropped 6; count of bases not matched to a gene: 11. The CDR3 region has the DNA TGTGCCTGGGGATCGACAGGGGAAAGGAATGGCTACACCTTC. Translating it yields CAWGSTGERNGYTF.

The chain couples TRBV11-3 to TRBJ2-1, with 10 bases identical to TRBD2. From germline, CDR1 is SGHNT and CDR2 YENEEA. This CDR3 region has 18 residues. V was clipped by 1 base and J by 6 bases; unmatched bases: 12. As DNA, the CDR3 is TGTGCCAGCAGCTTAGGACCTCGGACTAGCGGAGATACCAATGAGCAGTTCTTC. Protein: CASSLGPRTSGDTNEQFF.

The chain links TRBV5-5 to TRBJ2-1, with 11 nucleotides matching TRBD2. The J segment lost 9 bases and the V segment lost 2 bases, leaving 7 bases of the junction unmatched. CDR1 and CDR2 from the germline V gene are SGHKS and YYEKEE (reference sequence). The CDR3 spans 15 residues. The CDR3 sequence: CASSLLAGGKGEQFF. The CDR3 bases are TGTGCCAGCAGCTTATTAGCGGGAGGGAAGGGTGAGCAGTTCTTC.

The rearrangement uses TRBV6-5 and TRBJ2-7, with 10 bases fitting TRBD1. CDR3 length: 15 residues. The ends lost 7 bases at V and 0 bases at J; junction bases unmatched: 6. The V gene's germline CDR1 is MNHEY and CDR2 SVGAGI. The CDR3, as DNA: TGTGCCAGCACCGGGGGACAGGGGTACTCCTACGAGCAGTACTTC. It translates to CASTGGQGYSYEQYF.

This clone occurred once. CDR3 coding DNA: TGTGCCAGCAGCGTAGGATTCACACTTTCCTATGGCTACACCTTC. Its translation: CASSVGFTLSYGYTF. J is TRBJ1-2 and V is TRBV9; D remains ambiguous. Trimming took 0 bases from V and 4 from J, leaving 13 bases between them. The germline CDR1 and CDR2 sequences are SGDLS and YYNGEE. This CDR3 contains 15 residues.

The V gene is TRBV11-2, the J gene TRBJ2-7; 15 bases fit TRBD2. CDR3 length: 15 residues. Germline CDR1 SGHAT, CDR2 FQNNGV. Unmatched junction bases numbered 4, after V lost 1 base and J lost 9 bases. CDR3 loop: CASSLGGLAGGWQYF. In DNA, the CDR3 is TGTGCCAGCAGCTTAGGGGGACTAGCGGGAGGTTGGCAGTACTTC.

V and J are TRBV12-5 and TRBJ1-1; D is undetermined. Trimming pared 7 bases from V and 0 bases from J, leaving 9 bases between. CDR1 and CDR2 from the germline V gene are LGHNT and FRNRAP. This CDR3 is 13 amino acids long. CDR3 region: CASALYLNTEAFF. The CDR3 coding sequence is TGTGCTAGTGCCCTGTACCTGAACACTGAAGCTTTCTTT.

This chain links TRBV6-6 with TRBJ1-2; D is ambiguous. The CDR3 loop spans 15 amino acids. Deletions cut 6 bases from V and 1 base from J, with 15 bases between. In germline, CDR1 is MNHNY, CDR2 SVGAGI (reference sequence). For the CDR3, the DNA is TGTGCCAGCAGCCGCACAGAATATATTAACTATGGCTACACCTTC. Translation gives CASSRTEYINYGYTF.